The subject of this entry is one T cell receptor beta chain. The antigen is undetermined. Each CDR3 protein gets one entry after TCRdb re-called the 5' RACE reads with MiXCR. The sample has 340,000 or so distinct CDR3 sequences, about 15% seen once; the top ten hold about 1%. The source of the sample is a study of CD8 T cells in ankylosing spondylitis. Findings and caveats of the study: A TCR beta motif of under 10 highly homologous variants appeared characteristic of ankylosing spondylitis blood. Some of the motif variants had earlier been found in reactive arthritis patients' fluid and blood. Clones linked to disease, bearing a CD8+ phenotype, were relatively rare in peripheral blood.

The trim removed 1 base at V and 4 bases at J, leaving 0 bases unmatched. Per the germline V gene, CDR1 is SEHNR and CDR2 is FQNEAQ (reference sequence). The CDR3 runs to 14 residues. This TCR was recovered from a male donor with ankylosing spondylitis or in good health (not recorded which). The J gene is TRBJ2-1, the V gene TRBV7-9, with 8 bases aligning to TRBD1. The specimen sequenced was blood, either unsorted or a sorted T cell fraction (not recorded which). CDR3 coding DNA: TGTGCCAGCAGCTTAGGGACAGGGTACAATGAGCAGTTCTTC. Translation: CASSLGTGYNEQFF.